This TCR beta chain emerged from a study of blood T cell repertoires in COVID-19. This CDR3 is 15 amino acids long. Germline trimming cut 3 bases from V and 2 bases from J; bases unmatched to any gene: 1. Germline V CDR1 and CDR2: SGHVS, FQNEAQ. The repertoire was sequenced with immunoSEQ multiplex PCR; TCRdb's copy has only in-frame clones and lacks some. Of about 170,000 clones listed, approximately 84% were seen once; the top ten hold roughly 7.7%. Material for sequencing was peripheral blood. The clonotype comes from a man aged 35 to 55 who had recovered from COVID-19. The genes are TRBV7-8 and TRBJ2-7, with TRBD2 identical over 13 bases. CDR3 DNA sequence: TGTGCCAGCAGCTTCGGGACTAGCGGGACCTACGAGCAGTACTTC. The encoded protein is CASSFGTSGTYEQYF.